One and the same sample provided the 28 T cell receptor beta chains below, sequenced in a study of T cells expressing NK-cell markers. TCRdb reprocessed the 5' RACE reads and stores each CDR3 protein as one record, lacking DNA. In total, the table holds some 390,000 distinct CDR3 sequences. The material sequenced was blood T cells: a sorted CD56 or NKG2C T cell subset, CD4+ or CD8+ T cells, or bulk PBMC T cells (not recorded which). The receptor source for this set is a woman between 50 and 59 years old in good health.

This chain links TRBV12-3 or TRBV12-4 with TRBJ1-2; checking the TCRdb D call of TRBD1 is not possible without DNA. The CDR3 runs to 15 residues. CDR3: CASTLGGRANYGYTF.

The rearrangement links TRBV12-3 or TRBV12-4 to TRBJ2-5; TCRdb's D call, TRBD1, is unchecked because there is no DNA. The CDR3 has 14 residues. CDR3 in amino acids: CASSFYRVQETQYF.

The chain links TRBV6-5 to TRBJ1-3; TCRdb's D gene call, TRBD1, goes unchecked for lack of DNA. The CDR3 is 11 amino acids. Germline assignment: CDR1 MNHEY and CDR2 SVGAGI. The CDR3 sequence is CASSTPGTIYF.

CDR3 sequence: CASNIRGVGANQPQHF. The chain combines TRBV27 with TRBJ1-5; TCRdb gives TRBD1 as the D gene, but with no DNA this cannot be confirmed. The CDR3 totals 16 residues. Germline CDR1 is MNHEY and CDR2 is SMNVEV (reference sequence).

The chain links TRBV4-1 to TRBJ1-3. From germline, CDR1 is MGHRA and CDR2 YSYEKL. This CDR3 comprises 15 residues. This CDR3 reads CASSQTANSGNTIYF.

The chain has TRBV25-1 and TRBJ2-3; the D call of TRBD1 rests on TCRdb alone, since no DNA is present to check it. This CDR3 has 15 residues. Germline CDR1 and CDR2: MGHDK and SYGVNS. The CDR3 here is CASTSRGGGRNTQYF. The entire variable domain, with the rest obtained from reference TRBV25-1 and TRBJ2-3, is as follows: EADIYQTPRYLVIGTGKKITLECSQTMGHDKMYWYQQDPGMELHLIHYSYGVNSTEKGDLSSESTVSRIRTEHFPLTLESARPSHTSQYLCASTSRGGGRNTQYFGPGTRLTVL.

The rearrangement joins TRBV5-1 to TRBJ2-2; TCRdb returns TRBD1, unconfirmable since there is no DNA. This CDR3 comprises 15 residues. Germline CDR1 SGHRS, CDR2 YFSETQ. The CDR3 loop reads CASSKGDSLAGELFF.

Here the CDR3 reads CASSQDRWRSTSYNEQFF. The V call is TRBV4-1, the J call TRBJ2-1. From germline, CDR1 is MGHRA and CDR2 YSYEKL. CDR3 length: 18 residues.

The V gene is TRBV12-3 or TRBV12-4, the J gene TRBJ1-2; the D call from TCRdb, TRBD1, cannot be confirmed without DNA. CDR3 length: 14 amino acids. CDR3 loop: CASSGGGTVYGYTF.

V and J are TRBV12-3 or TRBV12-4 and TRBJ2-3. The CDR3 is made up of 15 amino acids. The CDR3: CASSLASTSMYTQYF.

This sequence joins TRBV27 and TRBJ1-1. Germline lookup yields CDR1 MNHEY and CDR2 SMNVEV (reference sequence). CDR3 size: 17 residues. CDR3 sequence reads: CASSFWRGSRVDTEAFF.

The chain joins TRBV5-1 to TRBJ2-3. CDR1 SGHRS and CDR2 YFSETQ come from the germline V gene. The CDR3 is made up of 13 amino acids. CDR3 sequence reads: CASTHLSTDTQYF.

J is TRBJ2-7 and V is TRBV3-1. Germline-derived CDR1 and CDR2 are LGHDT and YNNKEL (reference sequence). This CDR3 has 13 amino acids. CDR3 region: CASSQDGEYEQYF.

The chain joins TRBV4-1 to TRBJ1-5. Germline CDR1 and CDR2: MGHRA and YSYEKL. The CDR3 contains 17 residues. The CDR3 reads CASSQNHREYSNQPQHF.

This chain connects TRBV7-2 to TRBJ2-5; with no DNA, the TCRdb D assignment of TRBD2 cannot be verified. CDR3 length equals 18 residues. Germline CDR1 SGHTA, CDR2 FQGNSA. This CDR3 reads CASSLVGTAIFGGETQYF. Based on the CDR3 plus reference TRBV7-2 and TRBJ2-5, the full variable domain is GAGVSQSPSNKVTEKGKDVELRCDPISGHTALYWYRQSLGQGLEFLIYFQGNSAPDKSGLPSDRFSAERTGGSVSTLTIQRTQQEDSAVYLCASSLVGTAIFGGETQYFGPGTRLLVL.

The chain has TRBV29-1 and TRBJ1-5; checking the TCRdb D call of TRBD1 is not possible without DNA. Germline V gene sequence: CDR1 SQVTM, CDR2 ANQGSEA. The CDR3 has 13 residues. CDR3 amino acids: CSVQTGGDQPQHF.

The chain carries TRBV20-1 and TRBJ1-5. This CDR3 contains 16 residues. CDR1 is DFQATT, CDR2 SNEGSKA, per germline (reference sequence). CDR3 loop: CSASRELGSENQPQHF.

This chain links TRBV6-1 with TRBJ2-1; TCRdb picks TRBD1, but there is no DNA to check that call. The germline CDR1 and CDR2 sequences are MNHNS and SASEGT. This CDR3 comprises 15 residues. The CDR3 loop is CASSGRGQSYNEQFF.

The gene calls are TRBV29-1 and TRBJ1-1. Germline V gene sequence: CDR1 SQVTM, CDR2 ANQGSEA. The CDR3 spans 12 residues. CDR3 loop: CSVVRANTEAFF.

The chain joins TRBV12-3 or TRBV12-4 to TRBJ2-3; the D call from TCRdb, TRBD1, cannot be confirmed without DNA. The CDR3 length is 14 residues. This CDR3 is CASSFPGGLDTQYF.

The V call is TRBV12-3 or TRBV12-4, the J call TRBJ2-5; no DNA is available, so the TRBD2 call from TCRdb remains unchecked. The CDR3 sequence is 15 residues long. CDR3 residues: CACRGSGRGKETQYF.

The rearrangement links TRBV20-1 to TRBJ1-6; TCRdb selects TRBD1, and the lack of DNA leaves this call unchecked. Germline V CDR1 and CDR2: DFQATT, SNEGSKA (reference sequence). The CDR3 runs to 15 residues. This chain's CDR3 is CSAPYPGQKNSPLHF.

The chain is built from TRBV19 and TRBJ1-6; TCRdb returns TRBD1, unconfirmable since there is no DNA. Germline V CDR1 and CDR2: LNHDA, SQIVND (reference sequence). The CDR3 extends over 14 amino acids. The CDR3 reads CASMSPGEFSPLHF.

The chain recombines TRBV10-3 with TRBJ2-3; there is no DNA to check the TCRdb D call of TRBD1. CDR3 size: 16 residues. Germline assignment: CDR1 ENHRY and CDR2 SYGVKD. Here the CDR3 reads CAASPRGRGSTDTQYF.

The chain carries TRBV27 and TRBJ2-7; TCRdb proposes TRBD1, but this gene call is untestable without DNA. The length of the CDR3 is 15 residues. The V gene's germline CDR1 is MNHEY and CDR2 SMNVEV (reference sequence). This CDR3 reads CASSLIPGGAGKQYF.

J is TRBJ1-5 and V is TRBV28; absent DNA, TCRdb's TRBD1 call cannot be checked. This CDR3 is 17 amino acids long. The V gene's germline CDR1 is MDHEN and CDR2 SYDVKM. CDR3 sequence: CASSQPTGTHSNQPQHF.

This chain connects TRBV6-5 to TRBJ2-2. This CDR3 has 17 amino acids. Germline V gene data show CDR1 as MNHEY and CDR2 as SVGAGI. CDR3 residues: CASSFHLGVSATGELFF.

The V call is TRBV10-3, the J call TRBJ2-7; the TCRdb call, TRBD2, lacks DNA for checking. CDR3 size: 16 residues. Germline CDR1 reads ENHRY; CDR2 reads SYGVKD. The CDR3 sequence: CAISELGAGPTYEQYF.